These 25 T cell receptor beta chains were sequenced from one sample in a study of blood T cell repertoires in COVID-19. Using immunoSEQ multiplex PCR, the repertoire was profiled, and TCRdb retains in-frame clones only, with some absent. This sample has around 300,000 clones, with around 86% found just once. The sequenced sample consisted of peripheral blood. Receptor source: a man aged 45-60 years with active or convalescent COVID-19.

Regarding this clone: The same CDR3 can be traced to other DNA sequences in this sample. V gene TRBV9 combines with J gene TRBJ1-2; the D is unclear. Germline CDR1 SGDLS, CDR2 YYNGEE. Trimming stripped 0 bases from V and 7 bases from J, with 10 bases between. The CDR3 totals 13 residues. CDR3 sequence: CASSVEVGGGYTF. The CDR3 DNA follows: TGTGCCAGCAGCGTAGAGGTCGGCGGTGGCTACACCTTC.

The CDR3 region has the DNA TGTGCCAGCAGCCCGTCAGAAGTCCTGGGCAATCAGCCCCAGCATTTT. Protein product: CASSPSEVLGNQPQHF. The J gene is TRBJ1-5, the V gene TRBV11-2; no reliable D call. V lost 5 bases to trimming and J lost 2 bases, with 16 bases between them. CDR1 and CDR2 (germline): SGHAT, FQNNGV. CDR3 length: 16 amino acids.

The rearrangement joins TRBV5-8 to TRBJ1-1; the match to TRBD1 covers 11 bases. The CDR3 extends over 16 amino acids. Germline CDR1 is SGHTS and CDR2 is YDEGEE. Trimming removed 2 bases from V and 4 bases from J; junction bases left unmatched: 7. The CDR3 region has the DNA TGTGCCAGCAGCTTAGGTACCGGGACAGGGGGCACTGAAGCTTTCTTT. Translated, it gives CASSLGTGTGGTEAFF. Full variable domain (rest looked up from reference TRBV5-8 and TRBJ1-1): EAGVTQSPTHLIKTRGQQATLRCSPISGHTSVYWYQQALGLGLQFLLWYDEGEERNRGNFPPRFSGRQFPNYSSELNVNALELEDSALYLCASSLGTGTGGTEAFFGQGTRLTVV.

In this sample, this clone turned up once. The rearrangement links TRBV4-3 to TRBJ2-2; a weak D match, TRBD2 (7 bases). The V end lost 0 bases, the J end lost 7 bases, and 15 bases lay between the germline ends. Germline V CDR1 and CDR2: LGHNA, YSLEER. This CDR3 has 16 residues. The CDR3 spells CASSQDPPGGHGELFF. The CDR3 region has the DNA TGCGCCAGCAGCCAAGATCCACCCGGGGGGCACGGGGAGCTGTTTTTT.

The chain carries TRBV28 and TRBJ2-4, with D unresolved. Germline CDR1 and CDR2: MDHEN and SYDVKM. There are 14 residues in the CDR3. Trimming took off 3 bases at V and 1 base at J, with 7 bases between the two ends. CDR3 sequence reads: CASSFQSAKNIQYF. In DNA, the CDR3 is TGTGCCAGCAGTTTTCAGTCGGCCAAAAACATTCAGTACTTC.

The J gene is TRBJ1-1, the V gene TRBV28; 7 bases match TRBD1. In germline, CDR1 is MDHEN, CDR2 SYDVKM. The CDR3 runs 15 residues. Trimming cost V 2 bases and J 2 bases; bases outside gene matches: 5. The CDR3 protein is CASSLQGTANTEAFF. For the CDR3, the DNA is TGTGCCAGCAGTTTACAAGGGACAGCCAACACTGAAGCTTTCTTT.

The chain couples TRBV5-1 to TRBJ1-2, with TRBD1 matching 8 bases. Germline V gene data show CDR1 as SGHRS and CDR2 as YFSETQ. Losses at the gene ends were 4 bases for V and 7 bases for J; bases not matched to a gene: 6. This CDR3 has 13 amino acids. CDR3 region: CASSPQGDRGYTF. In DNA form, the CDR3 reads TGCGCCAGCAGCCCACAGGGGGATCGTGGCTACACCTTC.

The chain carries TRBV2 and TRBJ1-1, with D unresolved. The CDR3 is made up of 13 amino acids. The V gene's germline CDR1 is SNHLY and CDR2 FYNNEI. Trimming removed 4 bases at V and 1 base at J, with 7 bases between. CDR3 sequence: CASSVSPNTEAFF. CDR3 DNA: TGTGCCAGCAGTGTCTCCCCGAACACTGAAGCTTTCTTT.

The chain carries TRBV2 and TRBJ1-1; D gene uncertain. CDR1 is SNHLY and CDR2 is FYNNEI in the germline V gene. Trimming took off 5 bases at V and 0 bases at J, with 10 bases between the two ends. The CDR3 runs to 14 residues. CDR3 DNA: TGTGCCAGCAGTTCAGTTATCATGAACACTGAAGCTTTCTTT. Its protein is CASSSVIMNTEAFF.

This chain connects TRBV4-3 to TRBJ1-5; a possible D gene is TRBD1 (5 bases). Per germline, CDR1 LGHNA and CDR2 YSLEER. CDR3 length: 15 amino acids. V gave up 0 bases and J gave up 8 bases, with 14 bases separating them. CDR3 coding DNA: TGCGCCAGCAGCCAAGAAGGACAATCCCGCGAGCCCCAGCATTTT. Protein: CASSQEGQSREPQHF.

The V and J genes are TRBV4-2 and TRBJ1-6, with D perhaps TRBD1 (5 bases). CDR1 and CDR2 (germline): LGHNA, YNFKEQ. The CDR3 is made up of 12 amino acids. V dropped 1 base and J dropped 14 bases, with 9 bases sitting between them. The DNA for the CDR3 is TGTGCCAGCAGCCAAGGTCAGGGCACCCTCCACTTT. Amino acid sequence: CASSQGQGTLHF.

The chain is built from TRBV5-4 and TRBJ2-7, with 11 bases aligning to TRBD2. The CDR3 has 16 amino acids. Losses at the gene ends were 4 bases for V and 2 bases for J; bases not matched to a gene: 8. Germline CDR1 and CDR2: SGHNT and YYREEE (reference sequence). CDR3 residues: CASSRMTSGTTYEQYF. The CDR3 DNA reads TGTGCCAGCAGCCGGATGACTAGCGGGACCACCTACGAGCAGTACTTC. The full variable domain, its missing parts supplied by reference TRBV5-4 and TRBJ2-7, is ETGVTQSPTHLIKTRGQQVTLRCSSQSGHNTVSWYQQALGQGPQFIFQYYREEENGRGNFPPRFSGLQFPNYSSELNVNALELDDSALYLCASSRMTSGTTYEQYFGPGTRLTVT.

The chain employs TRBV3-1 (or the pseudogene TRBV3-2) and TRBJ1-2; TRBD1 matches 9 bases. The CDR3 totals 16 residues. CDR1 and CDR2 from the germline V gene are LGHDT and YNNKEL (reference sequence). V shed 3 bases, J shed 4 bases, and the junction held 9 bases outside the gene matches. The CDR3 sequence is CASSHPSPGQGYGYTF. DNA for the CDR3: TGTGCCAGCAGCCACCCTTCGCCGGGACAGGGCTATGGCTACACCTTC.

This sequence joins TRBV5-8 and TRBJ1-6; TRBD1 is a possible D gene (6 bases). Trimming took off 4 bases at V and 9 bases at J, with 17 bases between the two ends. From germline, CDR1 is SGHTS and CDR2 YDEGEE. This CDR3 is 15 amino acids long. CDR3 in amino acids: CASSLNGQPTSPLHF. The CDR3 DNA is TGTGCCAGCAGCCTAAACGGACAGCCTACTTCACCCCTCCACTTT.

The CDR3 loop reads CASSHRTGELFF. The CDR3 DNA is TGTGCCAGCAGCCACAGGACCGGGGAGCTGTTTTTT. The chain uses TRBV11-2 and TRBJ2-2, with D possibly matching TRBD1 (5 bases). Germline loops: CDR1 SGHAT, CDR2 FQNNGV. Trimming removed 5 bases from V and 5 bases from J, with 6 bases in between. The CDR3 covers 12 residues.

This clone appeared once. V usage is TRBV2 and J usage is TRBJ2-2, with D perhaps matching TRBD2 (5 bases). The CDR3 is 14 residues long. CDR1 is SNHLY and CDR2 is FYNNEI in the germline V gene. Trimming removed 1 base from V and 6 bases from J, with 9 bases in between. CDR3 protein: CASSEGTSPGELFF. The CDR3 DNA follows: TGTGCCAGCAGTGAAGGAACTAGTCCCGGGGAGCTGTTTTTT.

For this clone: Other nucleotide sequences in the sample specify the same CDR3. The rearrangement links TRBV7-2 to TRBJ1-4; 7 positions match TRBD1. The junction had 5 bases not matched to a gene; V was cut back by 5 bases and J by 5 bases. The CDR3 is 14 residues long. The germline V gene has CDR1 SGHTA and CDR2 FQGNSA. The DNA of the CDR3 is TGTGCCAGCAGCCCTCGACAGGGCAATGAAAAACTGTTTTTT. Residues: CASSPRQGNEKLFF.

V gene TRBV2 combines with J gene TRBJ2-7, with 9 bases fitting TRBD1. The CDR3 contains 13 residues. J was trimmed by 2 bases and V by 6 bases; bases with no gene match: 2. Per germline, CDR1 SNHLY and CDR2 FYNNEI. The CDR3 sequence is CASRGQGPYEQYF. The CDR3 DNA follows: TGTGCCAGCAGGGGACAGGGACCCTACGAGCAGTACTTC. The variable domain in full, completed from reference TRBV2 and TRBJ2-7, reads EPEVTQTPSHQVTQMGQEVILRCVPISNHLYFYWYRQILGQKVEFLVSFYNNEISEKSEIFDDQFSVERPDGSNFTLKIRSTKLEDSAMYFCASRGQGPYEQYFGPGTRLTVT.

This clone occurred once. The chain employs TRBV18 and TRBJ1-2; 7 bases line up with TRBD1. The V and J ends lost 4 bases and 5 bases, in that order; junction bases with no gene match: 13. Germline CDR1 and CDR2: KGHSH and LQKENI. This CDR3 has 16 amino acids. CDR3 amino acids: CASSQTAGGEGYGYTF. The CDR3 DNA sequence: TGTGCCAGCTCACAAACTGCAGGGGGAGAAGGGTATGGCTACACCTTC.

The rearrangement uses TRBV24-1 and TRBJ2-1, with 12 bases fitting TRBD2. This CDR3 has 15 amino acids. Germline V gene sequence: CDR1 KGHDR, CDR2 SFDVKD. V lost 4 bases to trimming and J lost 9 bases; unmatched junction nucleotides: 6. As DNA, the CDR3 is TGTGCCACCAGTGAGACTAGGACTAGCGGGACTGAGCAGTTCTTC. This translates into CATSETRTSGTEQFF.

This chain links TRBV7-8 with TRBJ1-2; 12 positions agree with TRBD1. Germline trimming cut 5 bases from V and 3 bases from J; bases unmatched to any gene: 4. The CDR3 is 15 amino acids. Germline CDR1 reads SGHVS; CDR2 reads FQNEAQ. The CDR3 nucleotides read TGTGCCAGCAGCGGCCGGGACAGGGGGCACTATGGCTACACCTTC. The encoded protein is CASSGRDRGHYGYTF.

CDR3 sequence: CASSATGVDIYGYTF. Here the CDR3 DNA reads TGTGCCAGCAGCGCGACAGGGGTTGACATCTATGGCTACACCTTC. The chain uses TRBV9 and TRBJ1-2; TRBD1 matches at 8 bases. After removal of 3 bases from V and 4 bases from J, the junction contained 8 bases not matched to a gene. The CDR3 runs to 15 residues. Germline CDR1 SGDLS, CDR2 YYNGEE.

The rearrangement uses TRBV3-1 (or the pseudogene TRBV3-2) and TRBJ1-3; a possible D gene is TRBD1 (5 bases). V was pared by 1 base and J by 2 bases, with 9 bases between. This CDR3 is built from 15 residues. Germline V gene sequence: CDR1 LGHDT, CDR2 YNNKEL (reference sequence). CDR3 loop: CASSQVGGAGNTIYF. Written as DNA, the CDR3 is TGTGCCAGCAGCCAAGTTGGGGGGGCTGGAAACACCATATATTTT.

This chain joins TRBV3-1 (or the pseudogene TRBV3-2) and TRBJ1-2, with 9 bases identical to TRBD1. Germline V lookup: CDR1 LGHDT, CDR2 YNNKEL (reference sequence). The CDR3 loop spans 14 amino acids. The trim removed 4 bases at V and 6 bases at J, leaving 6 bases unmatched. The chain's CDR3 is CASSPWTGEDGYTF. In DNA, the CDR3 is TGTGCCAGCAGCCCCTGGACAGGGGAGGATGGCTACACCTTC.

The chain employs TRBV6-1 and TRBJ1-2; weak D call: TRBD1 (6 bases). The germline V and J ends were trimmed by 2 bases and 4 bases, with 11 bases remaining between them. CDR1 is MNHNS, CDR2 SASEGT, per germline. CDR3 length equals 14 residues. The CDR3 loop is CASSESAGVYGYTF. Here the CDR3 DNA reads TGTGCCAGCAGTGAATCGGCAGGGGTCTATGGCTACACCTTC.